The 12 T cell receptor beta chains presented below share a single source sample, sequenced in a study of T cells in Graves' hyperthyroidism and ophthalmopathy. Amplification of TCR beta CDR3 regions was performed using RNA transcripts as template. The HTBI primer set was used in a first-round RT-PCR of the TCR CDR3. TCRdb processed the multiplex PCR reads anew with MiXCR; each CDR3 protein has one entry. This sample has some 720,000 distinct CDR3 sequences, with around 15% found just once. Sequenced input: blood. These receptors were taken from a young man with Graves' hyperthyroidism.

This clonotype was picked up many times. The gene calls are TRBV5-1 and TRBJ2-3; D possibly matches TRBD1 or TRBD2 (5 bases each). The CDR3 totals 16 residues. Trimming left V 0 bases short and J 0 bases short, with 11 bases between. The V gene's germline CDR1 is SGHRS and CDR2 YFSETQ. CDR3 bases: TGCGCCAGCAGCTTGGGGGACGACTCTAGCACAGATACGCAGTATTTT. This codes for CASSLGDDSSTDTQYF.

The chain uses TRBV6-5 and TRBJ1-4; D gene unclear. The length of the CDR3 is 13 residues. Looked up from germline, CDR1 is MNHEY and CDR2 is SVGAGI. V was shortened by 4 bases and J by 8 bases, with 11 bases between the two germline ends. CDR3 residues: CASSSEPDEKLFF. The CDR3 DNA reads TGTGCCAGCAGTTCGGAGCCTGACGAAAAACTGTTTTTT.

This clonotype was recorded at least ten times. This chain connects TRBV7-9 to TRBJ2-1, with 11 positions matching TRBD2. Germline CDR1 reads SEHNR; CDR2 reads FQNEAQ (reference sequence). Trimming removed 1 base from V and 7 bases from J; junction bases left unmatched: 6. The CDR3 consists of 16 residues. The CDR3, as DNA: TGTGCCAGCAGCTTAGGAACTAGCGGGAGTCAAAATGAGCAGTTCTTC. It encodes CASSLGTSGSQNEQFF.

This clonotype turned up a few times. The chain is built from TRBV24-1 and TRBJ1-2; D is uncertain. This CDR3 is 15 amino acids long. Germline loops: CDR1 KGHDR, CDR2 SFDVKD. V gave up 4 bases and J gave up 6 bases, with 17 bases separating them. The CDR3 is CATSDPRWSVDGYTF. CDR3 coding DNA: TGTGCCACCAGTGACCCTAGATGGAGTGTTGATGGCTACACCTTC.

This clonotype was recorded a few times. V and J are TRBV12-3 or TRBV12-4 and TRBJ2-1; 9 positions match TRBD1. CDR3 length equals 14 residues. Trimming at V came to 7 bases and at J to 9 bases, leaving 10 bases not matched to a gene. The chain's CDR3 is CASNFRDREGEQFF. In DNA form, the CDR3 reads TGTGCCAGCAATTTTCGGGACAGGGAGGGTGAGCAGTTCTTC.

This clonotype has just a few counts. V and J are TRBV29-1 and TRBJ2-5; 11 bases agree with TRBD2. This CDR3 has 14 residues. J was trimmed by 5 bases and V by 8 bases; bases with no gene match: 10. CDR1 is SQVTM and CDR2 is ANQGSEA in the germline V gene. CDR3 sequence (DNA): TGCAGCCCGAGGTTAGCGGGAGGGCCGGAGACCCAGTACTTC. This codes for CSPRLAGGPETQYF.

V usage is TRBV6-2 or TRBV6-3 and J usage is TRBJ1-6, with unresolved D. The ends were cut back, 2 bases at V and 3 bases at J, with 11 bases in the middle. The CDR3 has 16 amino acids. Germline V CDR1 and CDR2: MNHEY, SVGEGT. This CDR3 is CASSYSGRIYNSPLHF. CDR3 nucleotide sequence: TGTGCCAGCAGTTACAGCGGACGGATCTATAATTCACCCCTCCACTTT.

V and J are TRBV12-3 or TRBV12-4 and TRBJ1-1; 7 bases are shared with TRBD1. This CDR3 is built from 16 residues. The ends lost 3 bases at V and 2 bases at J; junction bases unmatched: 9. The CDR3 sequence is CASSFLQGGINTEAFF. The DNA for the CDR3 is TGTGCCAGCAGTTTTTTGCAGGGGGGTATTAACACTGAAGCTTTCTTT.

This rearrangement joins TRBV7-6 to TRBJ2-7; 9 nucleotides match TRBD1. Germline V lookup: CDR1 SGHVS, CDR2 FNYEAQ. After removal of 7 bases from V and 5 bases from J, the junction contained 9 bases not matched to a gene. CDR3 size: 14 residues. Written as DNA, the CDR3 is TGTGCCAGCACCCTAGGACAGGGGAGCCACGAGCAGTACTTC. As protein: CASTLGQGSHEQYF. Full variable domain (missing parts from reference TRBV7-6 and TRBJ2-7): GAGVSQSPRYKVTKRGQDVALRCDPISGHVSLYWYRQALGQGPEFLTYFNYEAQQDKSGLPNDRFSAERPEGSISTLTIQRTEQRDSAMYRCASTLGQGSHEQYFGPGTRLTVT.

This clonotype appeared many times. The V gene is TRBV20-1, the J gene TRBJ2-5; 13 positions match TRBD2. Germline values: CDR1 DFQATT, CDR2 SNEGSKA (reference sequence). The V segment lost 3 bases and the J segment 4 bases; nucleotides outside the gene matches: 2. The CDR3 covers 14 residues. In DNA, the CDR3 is TGCAGTGCTAGCAGGACTAGCGGGAGAGAGACCCAGTACTTC. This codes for CSASRTSGRETQYF.

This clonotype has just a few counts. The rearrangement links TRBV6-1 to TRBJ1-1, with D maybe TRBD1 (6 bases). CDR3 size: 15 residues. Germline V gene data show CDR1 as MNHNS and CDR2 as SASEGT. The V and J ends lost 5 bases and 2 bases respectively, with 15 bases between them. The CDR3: CASSPQGILNTEAFF. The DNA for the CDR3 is TGTGCCAGCAGTCCCCAGGGGATTCTAAACACTGAAGCTTTCTTT.

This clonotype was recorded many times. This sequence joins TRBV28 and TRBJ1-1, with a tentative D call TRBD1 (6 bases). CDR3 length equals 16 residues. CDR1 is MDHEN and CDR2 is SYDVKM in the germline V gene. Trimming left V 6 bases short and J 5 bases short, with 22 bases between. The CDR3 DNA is TGTGCCAGCAGCGACAGGTACTCCGGCGAGCGGACTGAAGCTTTCTTT. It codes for CASSDRYSGERTEAFF.